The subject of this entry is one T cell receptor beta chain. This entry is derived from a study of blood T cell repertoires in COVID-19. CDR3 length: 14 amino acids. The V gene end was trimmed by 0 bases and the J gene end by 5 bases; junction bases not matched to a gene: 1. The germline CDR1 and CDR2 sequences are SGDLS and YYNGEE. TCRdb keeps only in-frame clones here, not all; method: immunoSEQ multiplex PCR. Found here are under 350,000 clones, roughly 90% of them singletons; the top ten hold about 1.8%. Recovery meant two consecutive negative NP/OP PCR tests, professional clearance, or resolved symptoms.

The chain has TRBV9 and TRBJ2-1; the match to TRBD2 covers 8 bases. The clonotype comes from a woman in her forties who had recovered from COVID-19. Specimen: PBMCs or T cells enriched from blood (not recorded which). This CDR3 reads CASSVVAGNNEQFF. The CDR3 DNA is TGTGCCAGCAGCGTAGTAGCGGGGAACAATGAGCAGTTCTTC.